This T cell receptor (beta chain) was profiled in a study of blood T cells in healthy people across ages. Together with a sample-barcoded 5' primer, a J-beta primer mix was included in a second PCR lasting about 6 to 11 cycles. A single record per CDR3 protein comes from TCRdb applying MiXCR to the 5' RACE reads. The table lists 540,000 or so distinct CDR3 sequences, 27% of them singletons. V lost 2 bases, J lost 3 bases, and 10 bases lay in between. The CDR3 loop spans 14 amino acids. This receptor was obtained from a woman in her 70s in good health. This chain links TRBV12-3 or TRBV12-4 with TRBJ1-1; D ambiguous. Material for sequencing was blood. The CDR3 nucleotides read TGTGCCAGCAGTTTAAGGATGGGTTACACTGAAGCTTTCTTT. Its protein product is CASSLRMGYTEAFF.